Listed here are 27 T cell receptor beta chains from one sample, sequenced in a study of T cells expressing NK-cell markers. TCRdb re-called the 5' RACE reads, yielding one record per CDR3 amino acid sequence without DNA. The repertoire table contains hundreds of thousands of distinct CDR3 sequences. Sequenced material: blood T cells: a sorted CD56 or NKG2C T cell subset, CD4+ or CD8+ T cells, or bulk PBMC T cells (not recorded which). These TCRs come from a woman between 18 and 70 years old in good health.

The chain has TRBV4-1 and TRBJ2-5; no DNA is available, so the TRBD1 call from TCRdb remains unchecked. The CDR3 totals 15 residues. CDR1 is MGHRA and CDR2 is YSYEKL in the germline V gene. The CDR3 spells CASSQEGGTQETQYF.

CDR3: CAESPEQGGQPQHF. The chain employs TRBV6-1 and TRBJ1-5; the D gene TCRdb calls, TRBD1, cannot be checked with no DNA. CDR3 length equals 14 residues. Germline CDR1 is MNHNS and CDR2 is SASEGT.

The chain combines TRBV11-2 with TRBJ2-4; TCRdb's D call of TRBD2 is untestable without DNA. The CDR3 covers 16 residues. Germline V gene data show CDR1 as SGHAT and CDR2 as FQNNGV. The CDR3 here is CASSPSLGGSKNIQYF.

This sequence joins TRBV12-3 or TRBV12-4 and TRBJ2-1; there is no DNA to check the TCRdb D call of TRBD2. The CDR3 runs to 13 residues. The CDR3 sequence: CASSLSGRHEQFF.

The J gene is TRBJ2-1, the V gene TRBV7-6; with no DNA, the TCRdb D assignment of TRBD2 cannot be verified. Germline V lookup: CDR1 SGHVS, CDR2 FNYEAQ. This CDR3 contains 14 residues. The CDR3 reads CASSRTSGGTEQFF.

The genes are TRBV11-2 and TRBJ2-5. The CDR3 covers 13 residues. Germline CDR1 and CDR2: SGHAT and FQNNGV. The CDR3 sequence: CASSLVAEETQYF.

The chain couples TRBV12-3 or TRBV12-4 to TRBJ2-4; TCRdb's D call, TRBD2, is unchecked because there is no DNA. The length of the CDR3 is 14 residues. This CDR3 reads CASSFGGPKNIQYF.

The chain employs TRBV12-3 or TRBV12-4 and TRBJ1-5. The CDR3 is 13 residues long. The CDR3 reads CASTGYSNQPQHF.

This rearrangement joins TRBV7-9 to TRBJ2-2; TCRdb proposes TRBD1, but this gene call is untestable without DNA. This CDR3 contains 15 residues. Germline CDR1 SEHNR, CDR2 FQNEAQ (reference sequence). The CDR3 loop reads CASSLSPGETGELFF.

This chain connects TRBV20-1 to TRBJ2-1. The CDR3 spans 16 residues. Germline V gene lookup returns CDR1 DFQATT and CDR2 SNEGSKA (reference sequence). CDR3 sequence reads: CSARDFGRGSYNEQFF.

The chain carries TRBV5-1 and TRBJ1-1. Germline V lookup: CDR1 SGHRS, CDR2 YFSETQ. The CDR3 runs to 14 residues. The CDR3 spells CASSFARTNTEAFF.

The J gene is TRBJ2-1, the V gene TRBV5-1. The CDR3 has 14 residues. Germline V gene lookup returns CDR1 SGHRS and CDR2 YFSETQ. The CDR3 is CASSLAQLYNEQFF.

The J gene is TRBJ2-1, the V gene TRBV2; the D gene TCRdb calls, TRBD2, cannot be checked with no DNA. This CDR3 has 14 amino acids. From germline, CDR1 is SNHLY and CDR2 FYNNEI. The CDR3: CASNPGLAGGPQFF.

The chain has TRBV14 and TRBJ2-1. The CDR3 runs 15 residues. From germline, CDR1 is SGHDN and CDR2 FVKESK. CDR3 region: CASSQDLRIHNEQFF.

The chain joins TRBV13 to TRBJ1-1. This CDR3 is 15 amino acids long. From germline, CDR1 is PRHDT and CDR2 FYEKMQ (reference sequence). CDR3 loop: CASSSNRGEWGEAFF.

This chain uses TRBV20-1 with TRBJ2-2; TCRdb's D gene call, TRBD2, goes unchecked for lack of DNA. This CDR3 region has 14 residues. Germline CDR1 reads DFQATT; CDR2 reads SNEGSKA (reference sequence). The CDR3 is CSASRPPKTGELFF.

The J gene is TRBJ1-5, the V gene TRBV6-2 or TRBV6-3. The CDR3 consists of 16 residues. Germline V lookup: CDR1 MNHEY, CDR2 SVGEGT. The CDR3 sequence is CASMSSGRGALQPQHF.

The chain combines TRBV20-1 with TRBJ2-7; TCRdb selects TRBD1, and the lack of DNA leaves this call unchecked. Germline V gene data show CDR1 as DFQATT and CDR2 as SNEGSKA (reference sequence). The CDR3 spans 14 residues. CDR3 residues: CSAREGGPLGEQYF.

V and J are TRBV20-1 and TRBJ2-3; TCRdb outputs TRBD1, but without DNA this stays unchecked. Germline V lookup: CDR1 DFQATT, CDR2 SNEGSKA (reference sequence). CDR3 size: 17 residues. CDR3 amino acids: CSARDPGGGRFVDTQYF.

V usage is TRBV6-5 and J usage is TRBJ1-3. The germline V gene encodes CDR1 MNHEY and CDR2 SVGAGI. The CDR3 runs to 16 residues. CDR3 loop: CASSSTSYTSGNTIYF.

The chain uses TRBV20-1 and TRBJ2-5; no DNA is available, so the TRBD1 call from TCRdb remains unchecked. This CDR3 spans 12 amino acids. Germline CDR1 DFQATT, CDR2 SNEGSKA (reference sequence). CDR3 amino acids: CSAQYRGETQYF.

The chain couples TRBV20-1 to TRBJ2-3. The germline V gene has CDR1 DFQATT and CDR2 SNEGSKA (reference sequence). This CDR3 is 15 amino acids long. CDR3 loop: CSARDPSRGTDTQYF.

This rearrangement joins TRBV20-1 to TRBJ2-1. The CDR3 contains 12 residues. The germline V gene has CDR1 DFQATT and CDR2 SNEGSKA (reference sequence). CDR3 region: CSAPTDSAEQFF.

The chain recombines TRBV20-1 with TRBJ2-7; TCRdb picks TRBD2, but there is no DNA to check that call. This CDR3 comprises 15 residues. CDR1 DFQATT and CDR2 SNEGSKA come from the germline V gene (reference sequence). The CDR3 loop reads CSARDRRSPSYEQYF.

The chain's CDR3 is CASSLFGAGFPEAFF. The rearrangement uses TRBV7-2 and TRBJ1-1; with no DNA, the TCRdb D assignment of TRBD1 cannot be verified. The V gene's germline CDR1 is SGHTA and CDR2 FQGNSA. The CDR3 spans 15 residues.

The rearrangement joins TRBV7-2 to TRBJ1-6. The germline V gene encodes CDR1 SGHTA and CDR2 FQGNSA. The CDR3 is 12 amino acids. CDR3 sequence: CASSPQRSPLHF.

The V gene is TRBV29-1, the J gene TRBJ2-2; with no DNA, the TCRdb D assignment of TRBD1 cannot be verified. The CDR3 runs to 15 residues. Germline V gives CDR1 SQVTM, CDR2 ANQGSEA. CDR3: CSVEYWDRPTGELFF.